This T cell receptor beta chain was identified during a study of blood T cell repertoires in COVID-19. Study as a whole: The origin of the acute and convalescent COVID-19 samples was the United States, Italy and Spain. Sample material is recorded as cDNA or gDNA derived from T cells, B-cell-depleted T cells, or PBMCs.

Original data processing: Reference gene primer amplification gave nucleated cell count estimates. TCRdb keeps only in-frame clones here, not all; method: immunoSEQ multiplex PCR. V, J and clone size are those of that table, while D and trimming were read from the DNA. Of 80,000 or so clones in the sample, approximately 82% were seen once. This sequence was found in a man aged 55 to 69 with acute or convalescent COVID-19. Sequencing was done on a sample of peripheral blood.

DNA of the CDR3: TGTGCCAGCAGAAACGGGGGGCAAGGAGTTCCCCCCCAAGAGACCCAGTACTTC. Protein: CASRNGGQGVPPQETQYF. The chain employs TRBV21-1 and TRBJ2-5; the tabulated D call, TRBD2, remains unverified against the DNA. TRBV21-1 is flagged as a pseudogene. There are 18 residues in the CDR3.